The 29 T cell receptor beta chains presented below share a single source sample, sequenced in a study of cytomegalovirus exposure and HLA in healthy donors. Vbeta (60) and Jbeta (13) primers were used in the PCR. Using immunoSEQ multiplex PCR, the repertoire was profiled, and TCRdb retains in-frame clones only, with some absent. The data show some 150,000 clones, 68% seen once. The sequenced sample consisted of PBMCs. Source of these receptors: a man between 60 and 75 years old in good health and CMV-seronegative.

Only a few counts were recorded for this clone. The V and J genes are TRBV18 and TRBJ2-3, with D uncertain. From germline, CDR1 is KGHSH and CDR2 LQKENI. This CDR3 comprises 14 residues. V shed 3 bases and J shed 0 bases, with 7 bases lying between them. CDR3 sequence: CASSPPVSTDTQYF. Written as DNA, the CDR3 is TGTGCCAGCTCACCCCCAGTTAGCACAGATACGCAGTATTTT.

The chain employs TRBV19 and TRBJ1-3; no clear D gene. The germline V and J ends were trimmed by 4 bases and 0 bases, with 13 bases remaining between them. The CDR3 has 16 amino acids. Germline V CDR1 and CDR2: LNHDA, SQIVND (reference sequence). The CDR3 DNA reads as TGTGCCAGTAGTACCCTGACTCCAAGCTCTGGAAACACCATATATTTT. It encodes CASSTLTPSSGNTIYF.

The chain links TRBV27 to TRBJ1-5, with TRBD1 matching 10 bases. The length of the CDR3 is 16 residues. Germline CDR1 MNHEY, CDR2 SMNVEV (reference sequence). V was clipped by 3 bases and J by 7 bases; unmatched bases: 9. The CDR3 nucleotides are TGTGCCAGCAGTTTTGCCGGGACAGGGGTCAGGCAGCCCCAGCATTTT. It translates to CASSFAGTGVRQPQHF.

This clone was detected only a few times. The chain uses TRBV9 and TRBJ1-2; no firm D call. V was trimmed by 5 bases and J by 6 bases, leaving 14 bases between them. CDR3 length: 13 amino acids. Germline V gene lookup returns CDR1 SGDLS and CDR2 YYNGEE. In DNA form, the CDR3 reads TGTGCCAGCAGGGGAGGGAGTTGGGATGGCTACACCTTC. This codes for CASRGGSWDGYTF.

The chain has TRBV14 and TRBJ2-3, with D perhaps TRBD1 (6 bases). Germline CDR1 reads SGHDN; CDR2 reads FVKESK. The CDR3 is 17 residues long. V lost 4 bases and J lost 1, with 18 bases in between. The CDR3 sequence is CASSRFRNRVGTDTQYF. The CDR3 DNA reads as TGTGCCAGCAGCCGCTTTAGAAACAGGGTCGGCACAGATACGCAGTATTTT.

This sequence joins TRBV27 and TRBJ2-7; 7 bases fit TRBD1. Trimming took 3 bases from V and 6 from J; bases not matched to a gene: 8. Germline CDR1 MNHEY, CDR2 SMNVEV (reference sequence). The CDR3 has 14 residues. For the CDR3, the DNA is TGTGCCAGCAGTTTTGACAGGGAGTTAGGCGAGCAGTACTTC. Encoded protein: CASSFDRELGEQYF.

This clone occurred a few times. This sequence joins TRBV19 and TRBJ2-4; TRBD1 aligns across 12 bases. Germline CDR1 and CDR2: LNHDA and SQIVND (reference sequence). Trimming at V came to 7 bases and at J to 6 bases, leaving 4 bases not matched to a gene. The CDR3 runs to 14 residues. CDR3 bases: TGTGCCAGTAATACGGGACAGGGGGCAAACATTCAGTACTTC. It encodes CASNTGQGANIQYF.

The V and J genes are TRBV28 and TRBJ2-1; 13 nucleotides align to TRBD2. Germline loops: CDR1 MDHEN, CDR2 SYDVKM. This CDR3 has 16 residues. The V and J ends lost 3 bases and 7 bases, in that order; junction bases with no gene match: 6. The CDR3 spells CASSFTGLAGLNEQFF. The DNA for the CDR3 is TGTGCCAGCAGTTTCACGGGACTAGCGGGACTAAATGAGCAGTTCTTC.

The chain recombines TRBV5-1 with TRBJ1-4; D is possibly TRBD1 (5 bases). The V end lost 10 bases, the J end lost 8 bases, and 21 bases lay between the germline ends. The CDR3 runs to 14 residues. Germline V gives CDR1 SGHRS, CDR2 YFSETQ. CDR3 residues: CASSAGRGAEKLFF. The CDR3 nucleotides read TGCGCCTCGTCTGCAGGCCGCGGGGCGGAAAAACTGTTTTTT.

The chain couples TRBV29-1 to TRBJ2-1, with TRBD2 matching over 10 bases. The germline V gene has CDR1 SQVTM and CDR2 ANQGSEA. The CDR3 totals 15 residues. After removal of 7 bases from V and 1 base from J, the junction contained 7 bases not matched to a gene. DNA for the CDR3: TGCAGCGGAGTACCGACTAGCGGGTCCTACAATGAGCAGTTCTTC. Translated: CSGVPTSGSYNEQFF.

This clone has a handful of counts. The V and J genes are TRBV5-1 and TRBJ2-3; tentative D call: TRBD2 (6 bases). The CDR3 totals 15 residues. Germline-derived CDR1 and CDR2 are SGHRS and YFSETQ. The V end was cut by 6 bases, the J end by 0 bases, with 14 bases between. CDR3 amino acids: CASTLTSSSTDTQYF. In DNA, the CDR3 is TGCGCCAGCACCCTTACTAGCAGTAGCACAGATACGCAGTATTTT.

This rearrangement joins TRBV6-5 to TRBJ2-2; tentative D call: TRBD2 (6 bases). The germline CDR1 and CDR2 sequences are MNHEY and SVGAGI. The germline V and J ends were trimmed by 7 bases and 6 bases, with 12 bases remaining between them. This CDR3 is built from 13 residues. CDR3 in DNA: TGTGCCAGCAACCCCGGGGGTCCCGGGGAGCTGTTTTTT. Amino acid sequence: CASNPGGPGELFF.

The chain carries TRBV6-6 and TRBJ2-3; 9 bases match TRBD1. Germline CDR1 is MNHNY and CDR2 is SVGAGI (reference sequence). The CDR3 runs 15 residues. The trim removed 0 bases at V and 3 bases at J, leaving 1 base unmatched. This chain's CDR3 is CASSYSGQGTDTQYF. In DNA form, the CDR3 reads TGTGCCAGCAGTTACTCGGGACAGGGTACAGATACGCAGTATTTT.

V usage is TRBV5-1 and J usage is TRBJ2-1, with 8 bases that match TRBD2. The CDR3 length is 15 residues. The V segment lost 2 bases and the J segment 8 bases; nucleotides outside the gene matches: 9. Germline CDR1 reads SGHRS; CDR2 reads YFSETQ. CDR3 sequence: CASSFRSGSEDEQFF. DNA of the CDR3: TGCGCCAGCAGCTTTAGGAGCGGGAGTGAGGATGAGCAGTTCTTC.

The rearrangement joins TRBV10-3 to TRBJ2-7; 8 bases are shared with TRBD2. The junction had 11 bases not matched to a gene; V was cut back by 4 bases and J by 0 bases. The CDR3 extends over 17 amino acids. Germline V lookup: CDR1 ENHRY, CDR2 SYGVKD. CDR3 loop: CAISATDSGAFSYEQYF. Here the CDR3 DNA reads TGTGCCATCAGTGCAACGGATAGCGGGGCGTTCTCCTACGAGCAGTACTTC.

V is TRBV6-6 and J is TRBJ2-2; weak D call: TRBD1 (6 bases). In germline, CDR1 is MNHNY, CDR2 SVGAGI (reference sequence). The V end was cut by 6 bases, the J end by 1 base, with 12 bases between. The CDR3 is 15 residues long. This chain's CDR3 is CASSRWTENTGELFF. In DNA, the CDR3 is TGTGCCAGCAGCCGGTGGACAGAGAACACCGGGGAGCTGTTTTTT.

This clone was counted between two and nine times. This chain links TRBV10-3 with TRBJ2-5, with D unresolved. Germline V gives CDR1 ENHRY, CDR2 SYGVKD. Trimming took 10 bases from V and 1 from J, leaving 16 bases between them. The CDR3 loop spans 14 amino acids. CDR3 nucleotide sequence: TGTGCCACCGGTAGAACGGAGTCCCAAGAGACCCAGTACTTC. Translation gives CATGRTESQETQYF.

The chain employs TRBV15 and TRBJ2-3; D possibly corresponds to TRBD2 (6 bases). The V end lost 3 bases, the J end lost 3 bases, and 13 bases lay between the germline ends. This CDR3 comprises 15 residues. Germline CDR1 and CDR2: LNHNV and YYDKDF (reference sequence). The CDR3 DNA reads TGTGCCACCAGCAGGCGGGACGCAGTTACAGATACGCAGTATTTT. Amino acids: CATSRRDAVTDTQYF.

The chain's CDR3 is CASSVASWGGPYEQYF. The CDR3 DNA is TGTGCCAGCAGCGTAGCCTCGTGGGGAGGGCCCTACGAGCAGTACTTC. The chain uses TRBV9 and TRBJ2-7, with 7 bases identical to TRBD2. In germline, CDR1 is SGDLS, CDR2 YYNGEE. The CDR3 totals 16 residues. V dropped 0 bases and J dropped 2; count of bases not matched to a gene: 8.

This rearrangement joins TRBV4-1 to TRBJ1-1; D gene uncertain. Trimming shortened V by 3 bases and J by 5 bases, and 4 bases separated the two germline ends. There are 11 residues in the CDR3. Looked up from germline, CDR1 is MGHRA and CDR2 is YSYEKL. Here the CDR3 DNA reads TGCGCCAGCAGCCACGTAACTGAAGCTTTCTTT. This gives the protein CASSHVTEAFF.

The rearrangement joins TRBV18 to TRBJ2-7; D possibly corresponds to TRBD2 (6 bases). CDR3 length: 14 amino acids. Trimming shortened V by 0 bases and J by 5 bases, and 11 bases separated the two germline ends. CDR1 and CDR2 (germline): KGHSH, LQKENI. CDR3 DNA sequence: TGTGCCAGCTCACCACCGACCGGGAGCAACGAGCAGTACTTC. As protein: CASSPPTGSNEQYF.

This chain joins TRBV28 and TRBJ2-7; D possibly corresponds to TRBD2 (7 bases). Germline V gene sequence: CDR1 MDHEN, CDR2 SYDVKM. The ends were cut back, 6 bases at V and 1 base at J, with 10 bases in the middle. This CDR3 has 13 amino acids. CDR3 DNA: TGTGCCAGCAGCAAGGGGGGGTCCTACGAGCAGTACTTC. It translates to CASSKGGSYEQYF.

CDR3 protein: CASSLARESTDTQYF. DNA of the CDR3: TGTGCCAGCAGTTTGGCGCGGGAGAGCACAGATACGCAGTATTTT. The rearrangement joins TRBV6-5 to TRBJ2-3; 7 bases map to TRBD2. Germline CDR1 MNHEY, CDR2 SVGAGI. V lost 4 bases, J lost 0 bases, and 4 bases stayed unmatched. This CDR3 region has 15 residues.

The chain couples TRBV18 to TRBJ2-5; TRBD1 is a possible D gene (6 bases). V lost 2 bases to trimming and J lost 1 base, with 8 bases between them. Germline CDR1 is KGHSH and CDR2 is LQKENI. The CDR3 totals 14 residues. CDR3: CASSPRTAQETQYF. CDR3 coding DNA: TGTGCCAGCTCACCAAGGACAGCCCAAGAGACCCAGTACTTC. Complete variable domain (other parts from reference TRBV18 and TRBJ2-5): NAGVMQNPRHLVRRRGQEARLRCSPMKGHSHVYWYRQLPEEGLKFMVYLQKENIIDESGMPKERFSAEFPKEGPSILRIQQVVRGDSAAYFCASSPRTAQETQYFGPGTRLLVL.

The chain couples TRBV6-6 to TRBJ1-5; TRBD1 is a possible D gene (6 bases). Germline loops: CDR1 MNHNY, CDR2 SVGAGI (reference sequence). V was shortened by 8 bases and J by 6 bases, with 11 bases between the two germline ends. The CDR3 runs to 12 residues. The CDR3: CASSRGGQPQHF. For the CDR3, the DNA is TGTGCCAGCTCCAGGGGCGGTCAGCCCCAGCATTTT.

V usage is TRBV5-1 and J usage is TRBJ1-4, with D unclear. Trimming took 5 bases from V and 0 from J, leaving 20 bases between them. The V gene's germline CDR1 is SGHRS and CDR2 YFSETQ. The CDR3 contains 18 residues. The CDR3 DNA reads TGCGCCAGCAGTTCCTCCGACCAACTATCCGCAACTAATGAAAAACTGTTTTTT. This translates into CASSSSDQLSATNEKLFF.

The sample holds a few counts of this clone. The V and J genes are TRBV19 and TRBJ2-5; 7 bases line up with TRBD1. With 5 bases clipped from V and 5 bases from J, the junction kept 5 bases outside the gene matches. The V gene's germline CDR1 is LNHDA and CDR2 SQIVND (reference sequence). The CDR3 is 13 residues long. The CDR3 here is CASSPTGRETQYF. The CDR3 DNA reads TGTGCCAGTAGTCCGACAGGGCGTGAGACCCAGTACTTC.

This clone was found once. This specimen includes other DNA sequences encoding the same CDR3. The V gene is TRBV7-2, the J gene TRBJ1-2; a possible D gene is TRBD1 (5 bases). The CDR3 sequence is 12 residues long. Germline CDR1 and CDR2: SGHTA and FQGNSA. The V gene lost 1 base and the J gene lost 8 bases, with 8 bases spanning the gap. The CDR3 protein is CASSLDRGGYTF. The DNA of the CDR3 is TGTGCCAGCAGCTTAGATAGGGGCGGCTACACCTTC.

The chain carries TRBV6-5 and TRBJ2-7, with D tentatively TRBD1 (6 bases). This CDR3 contains 13 residues. The V end lost 6 bases, the J end lost 3 bases, and 12 bases lay between the germline ends. Germline CDR1 reads MNHEY; CDR2 reads SVGAGI. This CDR3 reads CASRRQVDYEQYF. CDR3 DNA: TGTGCCAGCAGGCGACAGGTGGACTACGAGCAGTACTTC.